This TCR beta chain was found in a study of CD8 T cells in Susac syndrome. TEMRA cells were enriched by FACS, and CD4+ and CD8+ T cells were negatively isolated. It was with random hexamers that about 0.45 to 1 ug RNA was reverse transcribed. TCRdb fed the immunoSEQ multiplex PCR reads into MiXCR, producing one record per CDR3 protein. This repertoire shows some 110,000 distinct CDR3 sequences, 90% to 95% found once; its top ten account for under 0.095%. Unmatched junction bases numbered 14, after V lost 4 bases and J lost 5 bases. This CDR3 is 18 amino acids long. Germline-derived CDR1 and CDR2 are MNHEY and SVGAGI.

The gene calls are TRBV6-5 and TRBJ1-2, with 12 positions matching TRBD1. Sequenced: CD4+ T cells from PBMCs. The sequence was obtained from a human donor in good health. The DNA of the CDR3 is TGTGCCAGCAGTTCCCCAGGGACAGGGGGCTCCTCTCCATATGGCTACACCTTC. Translating it yields CASSSPGTGGSSPYGYTF.